This T cell receptor beta chain emerged from a study of blood T cell repertoires in COVID-19. Whole-study context: Sites across the United States, Italy and Spain contributed samples from acute and convalescent COVID-19. T cells, B-cell-depleted T cells, or PBMCs provided the cDNA or gDNA that served as material.

There are 14 residues in the CDR3. Germline values: CDR1 MNHEY, CDR2 SMNVEV (reference sequence). V lost 7 bases and J 3 bases, leaving 13 bases between the germline ends. Study processing details: Using reference gene primer amplification, nucleated cell counts were estimated. Data came from immunoSEQ multiplex PCR; TCRdb stores just in-frame clones and leaves some out. V and J calls and clone size follow that table, whereas D and trimming were derived from the DNA. This sample has some 78,000 clones, with roughly 86% found just once. The genes are TRBV27 and TRBJ2-1, with D possibly TRBD2 on 6 matching bases. This TCR came from a man aged 50 to 60 with active or convalescent COVID-19. Source material: peripheral blood. This CDR3 is CASTGGTGYNEQFF. The CDR3 DNA follows: TGTGCCAGCACCGGAGGGACCGGCTACAATGAGCAGTTCTTC.